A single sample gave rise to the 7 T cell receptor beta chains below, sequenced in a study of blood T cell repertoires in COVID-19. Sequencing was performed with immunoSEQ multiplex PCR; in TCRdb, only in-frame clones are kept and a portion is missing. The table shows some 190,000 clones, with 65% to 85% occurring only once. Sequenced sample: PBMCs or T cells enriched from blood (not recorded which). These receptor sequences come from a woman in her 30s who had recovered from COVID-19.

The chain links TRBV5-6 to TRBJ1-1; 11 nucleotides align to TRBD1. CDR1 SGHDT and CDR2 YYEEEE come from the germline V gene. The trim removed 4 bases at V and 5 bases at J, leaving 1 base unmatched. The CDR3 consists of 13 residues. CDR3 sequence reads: CASSGDRGTEAFF. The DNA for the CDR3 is TGTGCCAGCAGCGGGGACAGGGGGACTGAAGCTTTCTTT.

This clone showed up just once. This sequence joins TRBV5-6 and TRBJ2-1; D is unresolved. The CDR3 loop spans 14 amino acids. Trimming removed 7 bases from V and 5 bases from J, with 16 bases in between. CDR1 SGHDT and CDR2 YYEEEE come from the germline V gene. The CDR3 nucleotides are TGTGCCAGCTCGTCTCGCGACATAAACAATGAGCAGTTCTTC. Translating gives CASSSRDINNEQFF.

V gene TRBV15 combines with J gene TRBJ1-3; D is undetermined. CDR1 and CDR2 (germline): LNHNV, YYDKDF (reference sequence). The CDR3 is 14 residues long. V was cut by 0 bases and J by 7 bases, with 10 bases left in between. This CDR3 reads CATSRDWRGNTIYF. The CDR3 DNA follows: TGTGCCACCAGCAGAGATTGGAGAGGCAACACCATATATTTT.

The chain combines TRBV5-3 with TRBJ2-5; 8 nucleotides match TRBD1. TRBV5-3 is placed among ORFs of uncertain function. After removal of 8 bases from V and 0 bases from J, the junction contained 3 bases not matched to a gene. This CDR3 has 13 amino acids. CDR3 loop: CASVTGDQETQYF. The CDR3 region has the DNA TGTGCCAGCGTGACAGGGGACCAAGAGACCCAGTACTTC.

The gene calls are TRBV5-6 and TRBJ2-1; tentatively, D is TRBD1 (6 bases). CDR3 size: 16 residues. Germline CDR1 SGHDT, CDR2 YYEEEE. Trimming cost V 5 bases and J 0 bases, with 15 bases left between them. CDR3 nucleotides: TGTGCCAGCAGGGTCCAGGGGTCCTACTCCTACAATGAGCAGTTCTTC. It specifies CASRVQGSYSYNEQFF.

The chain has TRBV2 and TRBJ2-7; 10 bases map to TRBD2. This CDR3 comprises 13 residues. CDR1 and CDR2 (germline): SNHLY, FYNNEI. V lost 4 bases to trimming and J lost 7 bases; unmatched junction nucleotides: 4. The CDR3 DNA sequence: TGTGCCAGCAGTGTACTAGCGGGGAGGGAGCAGTACGTC. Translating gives CASSVLAGREQYV.

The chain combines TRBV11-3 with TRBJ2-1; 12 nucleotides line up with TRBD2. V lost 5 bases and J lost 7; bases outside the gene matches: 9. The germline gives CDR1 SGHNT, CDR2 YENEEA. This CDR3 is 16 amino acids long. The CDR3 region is CASSLTTSGSSNEQFF. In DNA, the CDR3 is TGTGCCAGCAGCCTTACGACTAGCGGGAGTTCGAATGAGCAGTTCTTC.